The clone carrying this T cell receptor (beta chain) was recorded once. The data stem from a study of blood T cell repertoires in COVID-19. Study at large: T cells, B-cell-depleted T cells, or PBMCs provided the cDNA or gDNA that served as material.

The CDR3 covers 17 residues. Germline loops: CDR1 LNHDA, CDR2 SQIVND (reference sequence). V was shortened by 7 bases and J by 2 bases, with 21 bases between the two germline ends. In the authors' methods: Estimates of nucleated cell counts were drawn from the amplification of reference gene primers. The method was immunoSEQ multiplex PCR; TCRdb's version includes in-frame clones alone and lacks a portion of them. V and J calls and clone size are given by that table; D and trimming were obtained from the DNA. This sample has under 50,000 clones, with roughly 78% found just once. The sample taken for sequencing was peripheral blood. The receptor was isolated from a man in his 70s with acute or convalescent COVID-19. The V gene is TRBV19, the J gene TRBJ2-1; D is possibly TRBD2 (6 bases). The CDR3 here is CASTPRVGLPPYNEQFF. The CDR3 region has the DNA TGTGCCAGTACCCCCCGAGTGGGACTCCCCCCCTACAATGAGCAGTTCTTC.